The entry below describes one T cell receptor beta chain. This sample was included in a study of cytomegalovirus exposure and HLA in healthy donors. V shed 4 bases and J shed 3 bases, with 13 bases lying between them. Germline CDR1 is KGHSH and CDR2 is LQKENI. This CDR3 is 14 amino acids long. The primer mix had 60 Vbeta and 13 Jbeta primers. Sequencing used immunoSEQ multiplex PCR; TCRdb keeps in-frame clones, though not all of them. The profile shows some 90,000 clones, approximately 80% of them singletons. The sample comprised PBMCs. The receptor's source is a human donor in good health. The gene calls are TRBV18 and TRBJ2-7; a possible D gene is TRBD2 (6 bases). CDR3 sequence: CASSLKSGFYEQYF. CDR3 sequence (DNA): TGTGCCAGCTCACTAAAGAGCGGGTTCTACGAGCAGTACTTC.